Listed below are T cell receptor beta chains from one sample, sequenced in a study of blood T cell repertoires in COVID-19. The table came from immunoSEQ multiplex PCR; TCRdb's copy has only in-frame clones and leaves some out. The sample yields some 280,000 clones, under 90% seen once. The sample comprised peripheral blood. These receptors were collected from a woman aged 35 to 49 who had recovered from COVID-19. Both conserved end residues are part of each CDR3. The order of the fields is J gene, V gene, clone size, D gene, CDR3 DNA, CDR3 protein. D genes are given only for firm matches. Some rows mark clone size as missing; the rest say once, few, many or name a class of expanded clone.

j_gene: TRBJ2-3; v_gene: TRBV5-1; abundance: NA; d_gene: TRBD2; CDR3nt: TGCGCCAGCAGCTCACTAGCGGGAGGGACAGATACGCAGTATTTT; CDR3aa: CASSSLAGGTDTQYF
j_gene: TRBJ2-5; v_gene: TRBV5-6; abundance: NA; d_gene: TRBD1; CDR3nt: TGTGCCAGCAGCAATACAGGGGTGCAAGAGACCCAGTACTTC; CDR3aa: CASSNTGVQETQYF
j_gene: TRBJ2-7; v_gene: TRBV6-5; abundance: NA; d_gene: TRBD1; CDR3nt: TGTGCCAGCAGTCCCACAGGGGGCGCTCCCCACGAGCAGTACTTC; CDR3aa: CASSPTGGAPHEQYF
j_gene: TRBJ1-5; v_gene: TRBV19; abundance: NA; d_gene: NA; CDR3nt: TGTGCCAGTAGTTACAGGGACCACAATCAGCCCCAGCATTTT; CDR3aa: CASSYRDHNQPQHF
j_gene: TRBJ1-4; v_gene: TRBV3-1/TRBV3-2; abundance: NA; d_gene: NA; CDR3nt: TGTGCCAGCAGCCAGGGGCAGGGGCGGGAAAAACTGTTTTTT; CDR3aa: CASSQGQGREKLFF
j_gene: TRBJ2-1; v_gene: TRBV3-1/TRBV3-2; abundance: NA; d_gene: TRBD2; CDR3nt: TGTGCCAGCAGCTATCCTAGCGGCCTCAATGAGCAGTTCTTC; CDR3aa: CASSYPSGLNEQFF
j_gene: TRBJ2-7; v_gene: TRBV28; abundance: once; d_gene: TRBD1; CDR3nt: TGTGCCAGCAGGGCAGGGGGTCCGACCTACGAGCAGTACTTC; CDR3aa: CASRAGGPTYEQYF
j_gene: TRBJ2-5; v_gene: TRBV5-5; abundance: NA; d_gene: NA; CDR3nt: TGTGCCAGCAGCTTGGGGGCCACAAAGACCCAGTACTTC; CDR3aa: CASSLGATKTQYF
j_gene: TRBJ2-1; v_gene: TRBV7-2; abundance: NA; d_gene: NA; CDR3nt: TGTGCCAGCAGCTTAGGTGGGCAGGGCAATTACAATGAGCAGTTCTTC; CDR3aa: CASSLGGQGNYNEQFF
j_gene: TRBJ2-7; v_gene: TRBV28; abundance: NA; d_gene: TRBD2; CDR3nt: TGTGCCAGCAGCCTGGGACTAGCGGGAGGTCGGTACTTC; CDR3aa: CASSLGLAGGRYF
j_gene: TRBJ1-4; v_gene: TRBV7-9; abundance: NA; d_gene: NA; CDR3nt: TGTGCCAGCAGCCCCATCGCGGCCGCCCTTGAAAAACTGTTTTTT; CDR3aa: CASSPIAAALEKLFF
j_gene: TRBJ2-1; v_gene: TRBV19; abundance: NA; d_gene: NA; CDR3nt: TGTGCCAGTAGCTCCATTGCCAGGGAGCAGTTCTTC; CDR3aa: CASSSIAREQFF
j_gene: TRBJ2-1; v_gene: TRBV7-9; abundance: NA; d_gene: NA; CDR3nt: TGTGCCAGCAGCCCTACCTTAAACAATGAGCAGTTCTTC; CDR3aa: CASSPTLNNEQFF
j_gene: TRBJ2-2; v_gene: TRBV6-5; abundance: NA; d_gene: TRBD2; CDR3nt: TGTGCCAGCAGTTACTCGAGCGGGAGCACCGGGGAGCTGTTTTTT; CDR3aa: CASSYSSGSTGELFF
j_gene: TRBJ1-4; v_gene: TRBV21-1; abundance: NA; d_gene: NA; CDR3nt: TGTGCCAGCAGCAAAGAGGGGACAACTAATGAAAAACTGTTTTTT; CDR3aa: CASSKEGTTNEKLFF
j_gene: TRBJ1-5; v_gene: TRBV2; abundance: once; d_gene: NA; CDR3nt: TGTGCCAGCAGTGAAGGGGGCAACAATCAGCCCCAGCATTTT; CDR3aa: CASSEGGNNQPQHF
j_gene: TRBJ2-1; v_gene: TRBV30; abundance: NA; d_gene: NA; CDR3nt: TGTGCCTGGAGCGGGATCAATGAGCAGTTCTTC; CDR3aa: CAWSGINEQFF
j_gene: TRBJ2-7; v_gene: TRBV5-1; abundance: NA; d_gene: NA; CDR3nt: TGCGCCAGCAGCTTGGGGGCGAAGAACGAGCAGTACTTC; CDR3aa: CASSLGAKNEQYF
j_gene: TRBJ2-5; v_gene: TRBV6-2/TRBV6-3; abundance: once; d_gene: TRBD2; CDR3nt: TGTGCCAGCAGCCTACCTAGCGGGATAGACATAAACCAAGAGACCCAGTACTTC; CDR3aa: CASSLPSGIDINQETQYF
j_gene: TRBJ2-2; v_gene: TRBV18; abundance: NA; d_gene: TRBD1; CDR3nt: TGTGCCAGCTCACCAATCTCGGGACAGTCTCCTACCGGGGAGCTGTTTTTT; CDR3aa: CASSPISGQSPTGELFF
j_gene: TRBJ2-2; v_gene: TRBV6-6; abundance: NA; d_gene: TRBD1; CDR3nt: TGTGCCAGCAGTCTGGGACAGACTAACACCGGGGAGCTGTTTTTT; CDR3aa: CASSLGQTNTGELFF
j_gene: TRBJ2-2; v_gene: TRBV28; abundance: NA; d_gene: NA; CDR3nt: TGTGCCAGCAGCCAGACAGAAACCGTCGGGGAGCTGTTTTTT; CDR3aa: CASSQTETVGELFF
j_gene: TRBJ1-1; v_gene: TRBV6-1; abundance: NA; d_gene: TRBD1; CDR3nt: TGTGCCAGCAGTGACAAATCTTTCACAGGGGCGGACACTGAAGCTTTCTTT; CDR3aa: CASSDKSFTGADTEAFF
j_gene: TRBJ2-2; v_gene: TRBV6-5; abundance: NA; d_gene: TRBD1; CDR3nt: TGTGCCATACAGACAGGGACGACAGGCACCGGGGAGCTGTTTTTT; CDR3aa: CAIQTGTTGTGELFF
j_gene: TRBJ1-1; v_gene: TRBV5-1; abundance: NA; d_gene: NA; CDR3nt: TGCGCCAGCACCCCTCACCGGGCACCGGGGGTTGAAGCTTTCTTT; CDR3aa: CASTPHRAPGVEAFF
j_gene: TRBJ1-4; v_gene: TRBV2; abundance: NA; d_gene: NA; CDR3nt: TGTGCCAGCAGCCGGGACAACCCAACTAATGAAAAACTGTTTTTT; CDR3aa: CASSRDNPTNEKLFF
j_gene: TRBJ2-5; v_gene: TRBV15; abundance: NA; d_gene: NA; CDR3nt: TGTGCCACCAGTACGGGGGAACAAGAGACCCAGTACTTC; CDR3aa: CATSTGEQETQYF
j_gene: TRBJ2-1; v_gene: TRBV6-6; abundance: NA; d_gene: TRBD1; CDR3nt: TGTGCCAGCAGTTACTCAGCAGGGGGCAATGAGCAGTTCTTC; CDR3aa: CASSYSAGGNEQFF
j_gene: TRBJ2-5; v_gene: TRBV3-1/TRBV3-2; abundance: NA; d_gene: NA; CDR3nt: TGTGCCAGCAGCCTGGGTGGAGCGTCCTGGGAGACCCAGTACTTC; CDR3aa: CASSLGGASWETQYF
j_gene: TRBJ2-7; v_gene: TRBV3-1/TRBV3-2; abundance: NA; d_gene: TRBD1; CDR3nt: TGTGCCAGCAGCCAAAGCCTCGGGACAGGGCGTCTTGAGGGGTACTTC; CDR3aa: CASSQSLGTGRLEGYF
j_gene: TRBJ1-1; v_gene: TRBV12-5; abundance: NA; d_gene: NA; CDR3nt: TGTGCTAGTGGTCACATTCAGGGGATGAACACTGAAGCTTTCTTT; CDR3aa: CASGHIQGMNTEAFF
j_gene: TRBJ2-7; v_gene: TRBV28; abundance: NA; d_gene: NA; CDR3nt: TGTGCCAGCAGTTCCCCGGGACAAGATTACGAGCAGTACTTC; CDR3aa: CASSSPGQDYEQYF
j_gene: TRBJ2-2; v_gene: TRBV3-1/TRBV3-2; abundance: NA; d_gene: NA; CDR3nt: TGTGCCAGCAGCCCCCCGTTGAGCTACACCGGGGAGCTGTTTTTT; CDR3aa: CASSPPLSYTGELFF
j_gene: TRBJ2-7; v_gene: TRBV27; abundance: NA; d_gene: TRBD2; CDR3nt: TGTGCCAGCAGTAATCCCCTGTCTAGCGGGAGAACCTACGAGCAGTACTTC; CDR3aa: CASSNPLSSGRTYEQYF
j_gene: TRBJ2-4; v_gene: TRBV7-9; abundance: NA; d_gene: NA; CDR3nt: TGTGCCAGCAGCTTAGTGGGCGGGCAAATCCAATACAAAAACATTCAGTACTTC; CDR3aa: CASSLVGGQIQYKNIQYF
j_gene: TRBJ1-6; v_gene: TRBV6-1; abundance: NA; d_gene: NA; CDR3nt: TGTGCCAGCAGTGAACTTGCAGGATCTAATTCACCCCTCCACTTT; CDR3aa: CASSELAGSNSPLHF
j_gene: TRBJ1-1; v_gene: TRBV10-3; abundance: NA; d_gene: TRBD1; CDR3nt: TGTGCCATCAGCAAACAGGGGATGGAGACTGAAGCTTTCTTT; CDR3aa: CAISKQGMETEAFF
j_gene: TRBJ2-3; v_gene: TRBV24-1; abundance: NA; d_gene: TRBD1; CDR3nt: TGTGCCACCAGACGCGGACAGGGCCGCCCAGATACGCAGTATTTT; CDR3aa: CATRRGQGRPDTQYF
j_gene: TRBJ1-1; v_gene: TRBV6-5; abundance: NA; d_gene: NA; CDR3nt: TGTGCCAGCAGTTACTCCTCGGGGACTGGGAACACTGAAGCTTTCTTT; CDR3aa: CASSYSSGTGNTEAFF
j_gene: TRBJ2-3; v_gene: TRBV6-2/TRBV6-3; abundance: NA; d_gene: NA; CDR3nt: TGTGCCAGCAGTAATCAGCGGGGCACAGATACGCAGTATTTT; CDR3aa: CASSNQRGTDTQYF
j_gene: TRBJ2-7; v_gene: TRBV7-8; abundance: NA; d_gene: TRBD1; CDR3nt: TGTGCCAGCCGCCATACAGGGGCACCCTACGAGCAGTACTTC; CDR3aa: CASRHTGAPYEQYF
j_gene: TRBJ2-5; v_gene: TRBV19; abundance: NA; d_gene: NA; CDR3nt: TGTGCCAGTAGTCGACTAGGTCCGGGAACGGAGACCCAGTACTTC; CDR3aa: CASSRLGPGTETQYF
j_gene: TRBJ2-7; v_gene: TRBV6-5; abundance: NA; d_gene: TRBD1; CDR3nt: TGTGCCAGCAGTTACTCGACCAGGGGGATCAACGAGCAGTACTTC; CDR3aa: CASSYSTRGINEQYF
j_gene: TRBJ1-4; v_gene: TRBV5-1; abundance: NA; d_gene: NA; CDR3nt: TGCGCCAGCAGCCTCACAGGGTTTCCTAATGAAAAACTGTTTTTT; CDR3aa: CASSLTGFPNEKLFF